This entry lists 27 T cell receptor beta chains sequenced from one sample in a study of PD-L1 blockade in urothelial cancer. Described time point: pretreatment peripheral blood. Only in-frame clones appear in the TCRdb table, and some are missing; sequencing was by immunoSEQ multiplex PCR. In the table there are about 95,000 clones, 80% to 90% of which are singletons. Source: PBMCs, taken around atezolizumab (anti-PD-L1) treatment. The receptors were sampled from a man in his sixties with urothelial cancer.

The genes are TRBV5-1 and TRBJ2-3, with D tentatively TRBD2 (6 bases). The CDR3 extends over 15 amino acids. The V and J ends lost 4 bases and 3 bases respectively, with 15 bases between them. Germline CDR1 and CDR2: SGHRS and YFSETQ. In DNA, the CDR3 is TGCGCCAGCAGCCTGCAGGGAGGTTGGACAGATACGCAGTATTTT. This encodes CASSLQGGWTDTQYF.

The chain carries TRBV7-2 and TRBJ2-1; 9 positions match TRBD2. The length of the CDR3 is 16 residues. Per the germline V gene, CDR1 is SGHTA and CDR2 is FQGNSA. Trimming removed 5 bases from V and 0 bases from J; junction bases left unmatched: 5. For the CDR3, the DNA is TGTGCCAGCAGCATTATTAGCGGGAGCTCCTACAATGAGCAGTTCTTC. This codes for CASSIISGSSYNEQFF.

Here the CDR3 DNA reads TGTGCCAGCAGCTCCTGGCCGAGCGGGGGGGCCGAGGGGACCGGGGAGCTGTTTTTT. This translates into CASSSWPSGGAEGTGELFF. J is TRBJ2-2 and V is TRBV7-3, with 10 positions matching TRBD2. V trimming: 4 bases; J trimming: 5 bases; junction bases outside the gene matches: 16. The germline V gene encodes CDR1 SGHTA and CDR2 FQGTGA. This CDR3 spans 19 amino acids. Looking up the rest from reference TRBV7-3 and TRBJ2-2 gives the full variable domain: GAGVSQTPSNKVTEKGKYVELRCDPISGHTALYWYRQSLGQGPEFLIYFQGTGAADDSGLPNDRFFAVRPEGSVSTLKIQRTERGDSAVYLCASSSWPSGGAEGTGELFFGEGSRLTVL.

The chain recombines TRBV11-1 with TRBJ2-2; tentative D call: TRBD1 (5 bases). In germline, CDR1 is SGHAT, CDR2 FQDESV (reference sequence). This CDR3 spans 14 amino acids. V was shortened by 3 bases and J by 3 bases, with 8 bases between the two germline ends. DNA of the CDR3: TGTGCCAGCAGCTTTAGCAGGGACACCGGGGAGCTGTTTTTT. It is translated as CASSFSRDTGELFF.

The CDR3 loop reads CASSLAQNEQFF. For the CDR3, the DNA is TGTGCCAGCAGCTTAGCCCAGAATGAGCAGTTCTTC. This sequence joins TRBV11-3 and TRBJ2-1; D remains unclear. Germline V gene sequence: CDR1 SGHNT, CDR2 YENEEA. The CDR3 length is 12 residues. V was trimmed by 1 base and J by 7 bases, leaving 5 bases between them.

This chain joins TRBV2 and TRBJ2-3; 8 nucleotides match TRBD1. V was clipped by 8 bases and J by 2 bases; unmatched bases: 9. This CDR3 comprises 15 residues. Germline V lookup: CDR1 SNHLY, CDR2 FYNNEI. The CDR3 loop is CASAGQGGVTDTQYF. Written as DNA, the CDR3 is TGTGCCAGCGCTGGACAGGGAGGAGTCACAGATACGCAGTATTTT. Full variable domain (outside the CDR3, taken from reference TRBV2 and TRBJ2-3): EPEVTQTPSHQVTQMGQEVILRCVPISNHLYFYWYRQILGQKVEFLVSFYNNEISEKSEIFDDQFSVERPDGSNFTLKIRSTKLEDSAMYFCASAGQGGVTDTQYFGPGTRLTVL.

J is TRBJ2-7 and V is TRBV7-9; 11 positions agree with TRBD1. The germline V gene encodes CDR1 SEHNR and CDR2 FQNEAQ (reference sequence). CDR3 length: 16 residues. The ends lost 0 bases at V and 6 bases at J; junction bases unmatched: 7. CDR3 sequence: CASSLAPDRGLSEQYF. DNA of the CDR3: TGTGCCAGCAGCTTAGCCCCGGACAGGGGGCTATCCGAGCAGTACTTC.

The gene calls are TRBV18 and TRBJ2-7; 9 positions agree with TRBD1. The V and J ends lost 3 bases and 6 bases, in that order; junction bases with no gene match: 9. Germline CDR1 reads KGHSH; CDR2 reads LQKENI. The CDR3 spans 15 residues. CDR3 sequence: CASSPARGTGSEQYF. CDR3 bases: TGTGCCAGCTCACCGGCCCGAGGGACAGGGAGCGAGCAGTACTTC.

This clone was picked up one time. The chain carries TRBV6-5 and TRBJ1-2, with a possible D match to TRBD1 (5 bases). This CDR3 has 14 amino acids. V lost 6 bases to trimming and J lost 7 bases, with 18 bases between them. Germline V lookup: CDR1 MNHEY, CDR2 SVGAGI. In DNA, the CDR3 is TGTGCCAGCAGGTCCCAGGGATCCGGGAGTGGCTACACCTTC. Amino acids: CASRSQGSGSGYTF.

The gene calls are TRBV11-3 and TRBJ2-7; 8 positions agree with TRBD1. Trimming cost V 5 bases and J 9 bases; bases outside gene matches: 6. The CDR3 has 12 residues. Germline CDR1 is SGHNT and CDR2 is YENEEA. The DNA for the CDR3 is TGTGCCAGCAGCGTCGGACAGGGAGGGCAGTACTTC. It is translated as CASSVGQGGQYF. Supplemented by reference TRBV11-3 and TRBJ2-7, the full variable domain reads EAGVVQSPRYKIIEKKQPVAFWCNPISGHNTLYWYLQNLGQGPELLIRYENEEAVDDSQLPKDRFSAERLKGVDSTLKIQPAELGDSAVYLCASSVGQGGQYFGPGTRLTVT.

The CDR3, as DNA: TGTGCCAGCAGTAACCTACTAGCGAACGCAGATACGCAGTATTTT. This gives the protein CASSNLLANADTQYF. The rearrangement uses TRBV27 and TRBJ2-3; TRBD2 aligns across 7 bases. Germline CDR1 is MNHEY and CDR2 is SMNVEV (reference sequence). Unmatched junction bases numbered 9, after V lost 5 bases and J lost 4 bases. The CDR3 length is 15 residues.

This chain links TRBV6-5 with TRBJ1-2; D is perhaps TRBD1 (5 bases). V lost 7 bases and J lost 2, with 8 bases in between. Germline V CDR1 and CDR2: MNHEY, SVGAGI. CDR3 length: 12 amino acids. The CDR3 DNA follows: TGTGCCAGCACGGGGGGGAACTATGGCTACACCTTC. The encoded protein is CASTGGNYGYTF.

J is TRBJ2-1 and V is TRBV9, with TRBD2 matching over 11 bases. Losses at the gene ends were 3 bases for V and 9 bases for J; bases not matched to a gene: 11. Per the germline V gene, CDR1 is SGDLS and CDR2 is YYNGEE. This CDR3 spans 16 amino acids. The CDR3: CASSETSGMVTGEQFF. The DNA for the CDR3 is TGTGCCAGCAGCGAGACTAGCGGGATGGTTACAGGTGAGCAGTTCTTC.

V usage is TRBV14 and J usage is TRBJ2-2; 8 bases align to TRBD2. The CDR3 covers 16 residues. CDR1 and CDR2 from the germline V gene are SGHDN and FVKESK. The trim removed 1 base at V and 3 bases at J, leaving 4 bases unmatched. The CDR3 reads CASSQAAGAYTGELFF. The CDR3 coding sequence is TGTGCCAGCAGCCAAGCAGCGGGGGCCTACACCGGGGAGCTGTTTTTT.

The V and J genes are TRBV5-4 and TRBJ1-2, with a tentative D call TRBD1 (5 bases). Trimming cost V 4 bases and J 7 bases, with 20 bases left between them. Germline loops: CDR1 SGHNT, CDR2 YYREEE (reference sequence). The CDR3 spans 15 residues. CDR3 protein: CASSRGTLMLGGYTF. DNA of the CDR3: TGTGCCAGCAGCCGCGGGACTCTTATGCTAGGTGGCTACACCTTC.

V is TRBV5-4 and J is TRBJ2-7; D perhaps matches TRBD1 (5 bases). CDR3 length: 14 amino acids. Germline assignment: CDR1 SGHNT and CDR2 YYREEE (reference sequence). With 4 bases removed from V and 0 bases from J, the gap between germline ends came to 11 bases. CDR3 residues: CASSQGATSYEQYF. CDR3 DNA sequence: TGTGCCAGCAGCCAAGGGGCTACCTCCTACGAGCAGTACTTC. Combining the CDR3 with reference TRBV5-4 and TRBJ2-7 gives the whole variable domain ETGVTQSPTHLIKTRGQQVTLRCSSQSGHNTVSWYQQALGQGPQFIFQYYREEENGRGNFPPRFSGLQFPNYSSELNVNALELDDSALYLCASSQGATSYEQYFGPGTRLTVT.

The V and J genes are TRBV9 and TRBJ2-3; D is uncertain. The CDR3 sequence is 12 residues long. The ends were cut back, 2 bases at V and 14 bases at J, with 15 bases in the middle. Germline values: CDR1 SGDLS, CDR2 YYNGEE. CDR3 sequence reads: CASSVPPVVSYF. DNA for the CDR3: TGTGCCAGCAGCGTCCCCCCCGTCGTATCGTATTTT.

The chain couples TRBV7-3 to TRBJ2-2, with TRBD2 identical over 8 bases. This CDR3 spans 14 amino acids. Germline assignment: CDR1 SGHTA and CDR2 FQGTGA. The ends lost 5 bases at V and 5 bases at J; junction bases unmatched: 4. CDR3 residues: CASSPPGGTGELFF. The CDR3 DNA sequence: TGTGCCAGCAGCCCACCGGGGGGGACCGGGGAGCTGTTTTTT.

The DNA for the CDR3 is TGTGCCAGCAGCCCGGGACAAGGGATGGGCGAGCAGTACTTC. This encodes CASSPGQGMGEQYF. The J gene is TRBJ2-7, the V gene TRBV7-9, with D possibly TRBD1 on 6 matching bases. CDR1 is SEHNR, CDR2 FQNEAQ, per germline (reference sequence). The CDR3 loop spans 14 amino acids. Deletions cut 5 bases from V and 6 bases from J, with 17 bases between.

The chain is built from TRBV7-9 and TRBJ1-5; unclear D gene. Germline V gene sequence: CDR1 SEHNR, CDR2 FQNEAQ (reference sequence). Trimming removed 3 bases from V and 1 base from J, with 4 bases in between. This CDR3 spans 13 amino acids. Here the CDR3 reads CASSFSSNQPQHF. CDR3 DNA sequence: TGTGCCAGCAGCTTTAGCAGCAATCAGCCCCAGCATTTT.

The genes are TRBV18 and TRBJ2-4; 8 positions agree with TRBD2. This CDR3 has 15 amino acids. CDR1 and CDR2 from the germline V gene are KGHSH and LQKENI. J lost 1 base, V lost 8 bases, and 7 bases had no gene match. The CDR3 sequence is CASEGSGDAKNIQYF. CDR3 nucleotide sequence: TGTGCCAGCGAAGGTAGCGGGGATGCCAAAAACATTCAGTACTTC.

The genes are TRBV7-2 and TRBJ2-1; perhaps TRBD2 as D (5 bases). CDR1 and CDR2 from the germline V gene are SGHTA and FQGNSA. Trimming took off 7 bases at V and 2 bases at J, with 12 bases between the two ends. The CDR3 has 14 residues. DNA for the CDR3: TGTGCCAGCAAGGAGGACCCTCCCTACAATGAGCAGTTCTTC. Translated: CASKEDPPYNEQFF.

The chain joins TRBV30 to TRBJ1-5; 9 bases are a match to TRBD1. Germline V gene sequence: CDR1 GTSNPN, CDR2 SVGIG (reference sequence). CDR3 length: 14 amino acids. V trimming: 1 base; J trimming: 7 bases; junction bases outside the gene matches: 5. The CDR3: CAWSDRGQGQPQHF. The CDR3 DNA reads as TGTGCCTGGAGTGACAGGGGGCAAGGGCAGCCCCAGCATTTT.

There are a few counts of this clone. The chain has TRBV5-1 and TRBJ2-7; 8 bases map to TRBD1. The junction had 3 bases not matched to a gene; V was cut back by 0 bases and J by 1 base. CDR3 length: 15 amino acids. Germline V lookup: CDR1 SGHRS, CDR2 YFSETQ. The CDR3 DNA is TGCGCCAGCAGCTTGGTGAGACAGGGGTCCTACGAGCAGTACTTC. This encodes CASSLVRQGSYEQYF.

The CDR3 reads CASSPPGLAGTPGGEQFF. In nucleotides, the CDR3 is TGTGCCAGCTCACCACCGGGTCTAGCGGGGACCCCGGGCGGTGAGCAGTTCTTC. The chain is built from TRBV18 and TRBJ2-1; TRBD2 agrees at 9 bases. Germline CDR1 KGHSH, CDR2 LQKENI. The CDR3 extends over 18 amino acids. V was pared by 0 bases and J by 9 bases, with 15 bases of the junction left unmatched.

This chain uses TRBV27 with TRBJ1-5, with 10 positions matching TRBD1. The CDR3 spans 13 residues. V dropped 9 bases and J dropped 9; count of bases not matched to a gene: 8. The germline gives CDR1 MNHEY, CDR2 SMNVEV (reference sequence). The CDR3 region is CASGTGVMGPQHF. As DNA, the CDR3 is TGTGCCAGTGGGACAGGGGTTATGGGGCCCCAGCATTTT.

The chain combines TRBV18 with TRBJ2-1; TRBD2 is a possible D gene (5 bases). There are 15 residues in the CDR3. From germline, CDR1 is KGHSH and CDR2 LQKENI. V was trimmed by 3 bases and J by 2 bases, leaving 11 bases between them. CDR3 sequence reads: CASSPRGYTYNEQFF. In DNA, the CDR3 is TGTGCCAGCTCACCTCGGGGATATACCTACAATGAGCAGTTCTTC.